Listed below are T cell receptor beta chains from one sample, sequenced in a study of T cells in tuberculosis. Profiling relied on immunoSEQ multiplex PCR, and the TCRdb table lists in-frame clones only, not all of them. This sample yields more than 30,000 clones, of which less than 95% are seen a single time; roughly 4% belongs to the top ten. The sequencing here drew on PBMCs, taken at tuberculosis diagnosis. The receptors derive from an adult with tuberculosis. The conserved cysteine and the conserved F or W are not part of the CDR3 here.

j_call v_call cdr3_aa
TRBJ2-7 TRBV7-9 ASRPTESYEQY
TRBJ1-1 TRBV15 ATASGRGDTEAF
TRBJ2-7 TRBV7-9 ASVAAGAPDYEQY
TRBJ2-2 TRBV5-1 ASSPGTGWNTGELF
TRBJ1-1 TRBV30 AWRPQGNTEAF
TRBJ1-5 TRBV19 ATAQDFNQPQH
TRBJ1-4 TRBV7-6 ASSLEGQIGWGKLF
TRBJ2-7 TRBV5-1 ASTPRTGERGFAYEQY
TRBJ2-6 TRBV7-3 ASSEQGGGANVLT
TRBJ2-1 TRBV5-1 ASSLTGGLGNEQF
TRBJ1-1 TRBV18 ASSKQGNEAF
TRBJ1-5 TRBV27 ASIPPLGRDKYQPQH
TRBJ2-2 TRBV5-6 ASSLRVRQGITGELF
TRBJ1-1 TRBV6-6 ASSYSTGLDTEAF
TRBJ2-3 TRBV19 ASSIDPLGGARTDTQY
TRBJ1-3 TRBV5-6 ASSPFRVGGARNTIY
TRBJ1-1 TRBV30 AWSVKHAEAF
TRBJ2-3 TRBV25-1 ASRRSGTGGKDTQY